The present T cell receptor beta chain was sequenced within a study of OX40 agonist ivuxolimab in advanced cancers. Measured with immunoSEQ multiplex PCR; TCRdb has only the in-frame clones, and not every one. This table holds 97,000 or so clones, roughly 90% found once. The CDR3 extends over 18 amino acids. Trimming removed 2 bases from V and 0 bases from J; junction bases left unmatched: 4. The germline gives CDR1 KGHSH, CDR2 LQKENI. V usage is TRBV18 and J usage is TRBJ2-2, with TRBD2 identical over 12 bases. This receptor was taken from an adult with an advanced solid tumor such as melanoma, head and neck, liver or kidney cancer. The sequencing here drew on CD4+ or CD8+ T cells sorted from blood, taken in a trial of the OX40 agonist ivuxolimab. CDR3 residues: CASSPVTSGSPNTGELFF. CDR3 sequence (DNA): TGTGCCAGCTCACCAGTGACTAGCGGGAGTCCGAACACCGGGGAGCTGTTTTTT.